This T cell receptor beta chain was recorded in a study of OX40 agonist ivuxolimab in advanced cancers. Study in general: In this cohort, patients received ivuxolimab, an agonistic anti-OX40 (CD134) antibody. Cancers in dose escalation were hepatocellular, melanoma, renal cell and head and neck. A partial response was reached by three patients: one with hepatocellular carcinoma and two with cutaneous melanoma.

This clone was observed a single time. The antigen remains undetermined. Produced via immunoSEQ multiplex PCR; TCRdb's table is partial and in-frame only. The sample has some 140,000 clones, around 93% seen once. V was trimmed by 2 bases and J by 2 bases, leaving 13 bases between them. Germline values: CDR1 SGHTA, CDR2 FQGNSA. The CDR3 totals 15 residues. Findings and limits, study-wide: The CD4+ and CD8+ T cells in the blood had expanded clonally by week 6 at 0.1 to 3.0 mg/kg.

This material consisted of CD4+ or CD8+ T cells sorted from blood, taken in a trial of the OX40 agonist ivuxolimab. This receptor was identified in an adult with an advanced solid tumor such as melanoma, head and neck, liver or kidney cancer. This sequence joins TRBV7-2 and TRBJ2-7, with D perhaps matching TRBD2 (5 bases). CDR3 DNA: TGTGCCAGCAGCTTAACCGGGGTACCCCCCTACGAGCAGTACTTC. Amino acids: CASSLTGVPPYEQYF.